Listed here are 17 T cell receptor beta chains from one sample, sequenced in a study of tumor-infiltrating lymphocytes in primary liver carcinoma. Starting material of 450 to 550 ng total RNA yielded TCR beta cDNA via a constant-region primer. Three nested multiplex PCR rounds, a slightly modified ARM-PCR method, built the TCR beta libraries. The first two PCR rounds, roughly 11 cycles each, used TRBV1-TRBV30 forward primers and a C-beta reverse primer. MiXCR, applied by TCRdb to the multiplex PCR reads, yields one record per CDR3 protein. The sample yields about 310,000 distinct CDR3 sequences, 50% to 60% seen once. Unsorted whole blood supplied the RNA, and germline DNA was extracted too. Material for sequencing was peripheral blood. All receptors derive from a woman aged 25 to 39 with primary liver carcinoma and hepatitis B virus infection.

With respect to this clonotype: An end of the junction differs from the germline gene, which may be a read error. The chain recombines TRBV11-2 with TRBJ1-4; D call uncertain. Germline CDR1 SGHAT, CDR2 FQNNGV. The CDR3 contains 12 residues. This chain's CDR3 is CASSLLGEKLLF. CDR3 nucleotide sequence: TGTGCCAGTAGCTTATTGGGAGAAAAACTGCTTTTT.

The V and J genes are TRBV5-6 and TRBJ2-2; weak D call: TRBD1 (5 bases). This CDR3 has 15 amino acids. Trimming cost V 1 base and J 4 bases, with 11 bases left between them. Germline CDR1 reads SGHDT; CDR2 reads YYEEEE. The CDR3 loop is CASSLWGPPTGELFF. The CDR3 nucleotides are TGTGCCAGCAGCTTGTGGGGCCCCCCCACCGGGGAGCTGTTTTTT.

This clonotype was observed many times. This rearrangement joins TRBV12-3 or TRBV12-4 to TRBJ2-3; D possibly corresponds to TRBD2 (5 bases). Trimming pared 3 bases from V and 1 base from J, leaving 14 bases between. This CDR3 has 16 amino acids. The CDR3 reads CASSLLVGLGTDTQYF. For the CDR3, the DNA is TGTGCCAGCAGTTTGCTTGTCGGACTGGGCACAGATACGCAGTATTTT.

As regards this clonotype: A much more abundant neighbour one base away suggests this may be a read error. The chain combines TRBV29-1 with TRBJ2-7, with TRBD1 as a possible D gene (7 bases). The CDR3 covers 15 residues. Germline V gene data show CDR1 as SQVTM and CDR2 as ANQGSEA. With 6 bases removed from V and 1 base from J, the gap between germline ends came to 19 bases. The CDR3 spells CSVEGSRGVSYEQYF. In DNA form, the CDR3 reads TGCAGCGTCGAGGGGAGCAGGGGGGTATCCTACGAGCAGTACTTC.

The chain has TRBV30 and TRBJ2-5; no clear D. CDR1 is GTSNPN, CDR2 SVGIG, per germline (reference sequence). The CDR3 runs to 14 residues. V lost 0 bases and J lost 5, with 13 bases in between. The CDR3 here is CAWSVPASMETQYF. The DNA of the CDR3 is TGTGCCTGGAGTGTCCCGGCCAGTATGGAGACCCAGTACTTC.

To note about this clonotype: Because the CDR3 is missing its conserved closing phenylalanine or tryptophan, this is likely a read error. The chain employs TRBV12-3 or TRBV12-4 and TRBJ2-1; 7 bases are a match to TRBD2. The CDR3 is made up of 16 amino acids. CDR3 DNA: TGTGGCAGCAGTCCCAGACTAGCCAACATCCGCAATGAGCAGTTCTCC. Its protein product is CGSSPRLANIRNEQFS.

About this clonotype: The conserved phenylalanine or tryptophan is not found at the CDR3 terminus, so this likely reflects a read error. CDR3 DNA: TGTGCCAGCAGCCCCTGGACAGACTATGGCTACACCATC. Its translation is CASSPWTDYGYTI. This sequence joins TRBV11-1 and TRBJ1-2, with a possible D match to TRBD1 (6 bases). V was clipped by 5 bases and J by 3 bases, with 10 bases between them. This CDR3 comprises 13 residues. CDR1 is SGHAT and CDR2 is FQDESV in the germline V gene (reference sequence).

This clonotype was seen at least ten times. The chain couples TRBV6-5 to TRBJ2-3, with 12 bases identical to TRBD2. Germline V CDR1 and CDR2: MNHEY, SVGAGI. The CDR3 runs to 17 residues. Unmatched junction bases numbered 7, after V lost 2 bases and J lost 4 bases. CDR3 protein: CASSYGWTSGIADTQYF. The CDR3 DNA follows: TGTGCCAGCAGTTACGGGTGGACTAGCGGGATCGCAGATACGCAGTATTTT.

The genes are TRBV7-2 and TRBJ2-2, with no clear D. Germline V gene sequence: CDR1 SGHTA, CDR2 FQGNSA. The ends were cut back, 3 bases at V and 0 bases at J, with 5 bases in the middle. The CDR3 runs 14 residues. In DNA, the CDR3 is TGTGCCAGCAGCTTTCTATCGAACACCGGGGAGCTGTTTTTT. It is translated as CASSFLSNTGELFF.

The chain uses TRBV11-2 and TRBJ2-7; no clear D gene. CDR3 length: 14 residues. Germline values: CDR1 SGHAT, CDR2 FQNNGV. Deletions cut 8 bases from V and 5 bases from J, with 19 bases between. The CDR3 DNA sequence: TGTGCCAGCCGGTGGACCGCGACCACACACGAGCAGTACTTC. Translating it yields CASRWTATTHEQYF.

This clonotype was observed a few times. The chain combines TRBV12-3 or TRBV12-4 with TRBJ2-5; D not certain. This CDR3 has 12 amino acids. Trimming took off 0 bases at V and 5 bases at J, with 4 bases between the two ends. The CDR3 region has the DNA TGTGCCAGCAGTTTAGCGATGGAGACCCAGTACTTC. Translating gives CASSLAMETQYF.

To note about this clonotype: One junction end does not reproduce the germline sequence, and a read error may be involved. The rearrangement joins TRBV29-1 to TRBJ2-3; possible D gene TRBD2, 5 bases. Germline values: CDR1 SQVTM, CDR2 ANQGSEA. The CDR3 runs 16 residues. This CDR3 reads CSVVVGPDSHFDMQYF. The CDR3 nucleotides are TGCAGCGTTGTGGTCGGACCGGACTCCCATTTTGATATGCAGTATTTT.

The table lists this clonotype with many counts. The rearrangement uses TRBV6-2 or TRBV6-3 and TRBJ2-7; TRBD1 matches 7 bases. This CDR3 is built from 14 residues. V was pared by 5 bases and J by 6 bases, with 10 bases of the junction left unmatched. Germline CDR1 is MNHEY and CDR2 is SVGEGT. CDR3 coding DNA: TGTGCCAGCAGTCGGACAGGTTCCCCTCTCGAGCAGTACTTC. This sequence encodes CASSRTGSPLEQYF.

This clonotype was recorded a few times. This chain links TRBV4-1 with TRBJ1-4, with D possibly matching TRBD1 (6 bases). In germline, CDR1 is MGHRA, CDR2 YSYEKL. This CDR3 comprises 16 residues. Trimming cost V 4 bases and J 2 bases, with 14 bases left between them. For the CDR3, the DNA is TGCGCCAGCAGCCGCGGGGGGGCGCGGACTAATGAAAAACTGTTTTTT. It specifies CASSRGGARTNEKLFF.

This clonotype was detected many times. The chain links TRBV6-5 to TRBJ2-4, with D perhaps matching TRBD1 or TRBD2 (5 bases each). The germline V and J ends were trimmed by 7 bases and 5 bases, with 12 bases remaining between them. The CDR3 covers 13 residues. Germline V gene sequence: CDR1 MNHEY, CDR2 SVGAGI. CDR3 protein: CASTGRGENIQYF. The CDR3 DNA reads as TGTGCCAGCACAGGACGAGGGGAAAACATTCAGTACTTC.

The J gene is TRBJ2-5, the V gene TRBV28, with TRBD2 matching over 7 bases. The CDR3 contains 16 residues. Germline CDR1 and CDR2: MDHEN and SYDVKM. The ends lost 5 bases at V and 2 bases at J; junction bases unmatched: 11. The CDR3 DNA reads TGTGCCAGCAGTGGGGGGAGGGCGAGGGCACAAGAGACCCAGTACTTC. Translating it yields CASSGGRARAQETQYF.

V is TRBV4-2 and J is TRBJ1-3; D unresolved. The germline V gene has CDR1 LGHNA and CDR2 YNFKEQ. The CDR3 has 15 amino acids. The V gene lost 1 base and the J gene lost 0 bases, with 7 bases spanning the gap. CDR3 DNA: TGTGCCAGCAGCCAAGTTTCTTTCTCTGGAAACACCATATATTTT. This codes for CASSQVSFSGNTIYF.